The rows below give T cell receptor beta chains drawn from one sample of a study of blood T cell repertoires in COVID-19. Produced via immunoSEQ multiplex PCR; TCRdb's table is partial and in-frame only. The sample carries 95,000 to 150,000 clones, less than 90% recorded once. The sequenced sample consisted of PBMCs or T cells enriched from blood (not recorded which). The source of these receptors is a woman in her thirties who had recovered from COVID-19. Each CDR3 is given with its conserved first and last residue. A D gene is named only where the DNA matches it firmly. Clone size is given for some rows only: seen once, a few or many times, or a class if the clone is expanded.

d_gene	abundance	j_gene	v_gene	CDR3aa	CDR3nt
-	-	TRBJ2-2	TRBV5-4	CASSPGVVGELFF	TGTGCCAGCAGCCCGGGAGTGGTCGGGGAGCTGTTTTTT
TRBD2	-	TRBJ2-5	TRBV19	CASSMYAGVETQYF	TGTGCCAGTAGTATGTACGCGGGAGTGGAGACCCAGTACTTC
TRBD1	-	TRBJ1-5	TRBV7-2	CASSLGQGARSEPQHF	TGTGCCAGCAGCTTGGGGCAGGGGGCGAGGTCGGAGCCCCAGCATTTT
-	-	TRBJ2-7	TRBV5-6	CASSLRRDRLYEQYF	TGTGCCAGCAGCTTGCGGAGGGATAGACTCTACGAGCAGTACTTC
-	-	TRBJ2-1	TRBV3-1/TRBV3-2	CASSPDAASYNEQFF	TGTGCCAGCAGCCCCGACGCGGCCTCCTACAATGAGCAGTTCTTC
TRBD1	-	TRBJ1-4	TRBV24-1	CATSPGQGGEKLFF	TGTGCCACCAGCCCGGGACAGGGGGGAGAAAAACTGTTTTTT
TRBD1	-	TRBJ1-2	TRBV12-3/TRBV12-4	CASRPTGSGGYTF	TGTGCCAGCAGACCGACAGGGTCCGGAGGCTACACCTTC
-	-	TRBJ2-2	TRBV21-1	CASSSPGDRTNTGELFF	TGTGCCAGCAGCTCCCCAGGGGACAGAACTAACACCGGGGAGCTGTTTTTT
-	-	TRBJ2-1	TRBV28	CASSLPGPLGEQFF	TGTGCCAGCAGTTTACCAGGGCCTTTAGGTGAGCAGTTCTTC
-	-	TRBJ1-1	TRBV30	CAWKGDPTEAFF	TGTGCCTGGAAAGGGGATCCTACTGAAGCTTTCTTT
-	-	TRBJ2-2	TRBV2	CASKGLLNTGELFF	TGTGCCAGCAAGGGACTCCTAAACACCGGGGAGCTGTTTTTT
-	-	TRBJ2-5	TRBV7-6	CASSPHARAWETQYF	TGTGCCAGCAGCCCCCACGCGAGGGCCTGGGAGACCCAGTACTTC
TRBD2	few	TRBJ2-1	TRBV19	CASSIYSGIGEQFF	TGTGCCAGTAGTATCTATAGCGGGATCGGCGAGCAGTTCTTC
TRBD1	once	TRBJ1-1	TRBV23-1	CASRKPGQGMGNTEAFF	TGCGCCAGCAGGAAACCGGGACAGGGTATGGGAAACACTGAAGCTTTCTTT
-	-	TRBJ1-5	TRBV15	CATSQQKSNQPQHF	TGTGCCACCAGTCAACAGAAAAGCAATCAGCCCCAGCATTTT
TRBD1	-	TRBJ1-1	TRBV30	CAWSPGQGAEAFF	TGTGCCTGGAGCCCGGGACAGGGGGCTGAAGCTTTCTTT
-	-	TRBJ2-1	TRBV13	CASSPSRGEYEQFF	TGTGCCAGCAGCCCCTCTCGCGGGGAGTATGAGCAGTTCTTC
TRBD2	-	TRBJ2-1	TRBV4-1	CASSLRREGPGNEQFF	TGCGCCAGCAGCCTCCGGCGGGAGGGCCCTGGGAATGAGCAGTTCTTC
TRBD2	-	TRBJ2-7	TRBV5-1	CASSLESSGLAGGYEQYF	TGCGCCAGCAGCTTGGAAAGTTCCGGGCTAGCGGGAGGCTACGAGCAGTACTTC
-	once	TRBJ2-7	TRBV18	CASSPPSKETYEQYF	TGTGCCAGCTCACCACCGTCTAAGGAGACCTACGAGCAGTACTTC
-	-	TRBJ2-1	TRBV4-1	CASSQPGQIGLGNEQFF	TGCGCCAGCAGCCAACCCGGACAGATAGGATTAGGCAATGAGCAGTTCTTC
TRBD1	-	TRBJ1-2	TRBV5-1	CASSLTGAIYGYTF	TGCGCCAGCAGCTTGACAGGGGCGATCTATGGCTACACCTTC